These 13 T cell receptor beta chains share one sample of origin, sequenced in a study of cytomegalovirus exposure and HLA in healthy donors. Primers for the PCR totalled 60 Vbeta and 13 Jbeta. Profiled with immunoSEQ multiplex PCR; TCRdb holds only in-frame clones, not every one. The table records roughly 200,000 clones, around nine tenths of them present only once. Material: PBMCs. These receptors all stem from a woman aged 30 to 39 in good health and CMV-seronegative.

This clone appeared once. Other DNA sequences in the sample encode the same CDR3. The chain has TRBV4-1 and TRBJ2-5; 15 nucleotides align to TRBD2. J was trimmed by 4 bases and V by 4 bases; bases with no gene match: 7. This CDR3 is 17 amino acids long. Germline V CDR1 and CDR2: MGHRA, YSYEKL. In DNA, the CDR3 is TGCGCCAGCAGCCGGGGACTAGCGGGAGGAGTCGGAGAGACCCAGTACTTC. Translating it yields CASSRGLAGGVGETQYF.

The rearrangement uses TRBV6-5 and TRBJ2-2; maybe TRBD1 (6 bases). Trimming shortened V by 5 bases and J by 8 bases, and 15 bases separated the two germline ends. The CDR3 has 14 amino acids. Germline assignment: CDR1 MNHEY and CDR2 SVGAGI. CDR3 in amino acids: CASSLRGVLGELFF. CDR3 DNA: TGTGCCAGCAGTCTCAGGGGTGTTCTTGGGGAGCTGTTTTTT.

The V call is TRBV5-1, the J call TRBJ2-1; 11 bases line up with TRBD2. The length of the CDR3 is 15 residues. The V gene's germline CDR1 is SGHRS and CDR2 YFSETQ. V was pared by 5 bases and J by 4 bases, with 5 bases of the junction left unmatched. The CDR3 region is CASRAGTSGYNEQFF. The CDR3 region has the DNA TGCGCCAGCAGAGCCGGGACTAGCGGTTACAATGAGCAGTTCTTC.

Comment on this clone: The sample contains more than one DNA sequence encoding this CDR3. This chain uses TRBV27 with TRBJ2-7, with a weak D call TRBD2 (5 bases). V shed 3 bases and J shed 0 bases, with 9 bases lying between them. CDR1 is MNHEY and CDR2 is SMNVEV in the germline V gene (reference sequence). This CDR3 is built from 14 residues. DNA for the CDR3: TGTGCCAGCAGTTTCAGCGGCAGCTCCTACGAGCAGTACTTC. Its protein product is CASSFSGSSYEQYF.

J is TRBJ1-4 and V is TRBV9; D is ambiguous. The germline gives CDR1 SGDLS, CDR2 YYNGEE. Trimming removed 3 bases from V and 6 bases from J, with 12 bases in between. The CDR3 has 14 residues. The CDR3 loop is CASSAGAFDEKLFF. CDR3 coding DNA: TGTGCCAGCAGCGCGGGAGCCTTTGATGAAAAACTGTTTTTT.

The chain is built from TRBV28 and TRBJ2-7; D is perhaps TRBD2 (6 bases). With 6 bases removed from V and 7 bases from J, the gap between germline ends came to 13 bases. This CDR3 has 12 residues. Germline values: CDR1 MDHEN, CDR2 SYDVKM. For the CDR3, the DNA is TGTGCCAGCAGCCGGAGGGCCGGGGAGCAGTACTTC. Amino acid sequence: CASSRRAGEQYF.

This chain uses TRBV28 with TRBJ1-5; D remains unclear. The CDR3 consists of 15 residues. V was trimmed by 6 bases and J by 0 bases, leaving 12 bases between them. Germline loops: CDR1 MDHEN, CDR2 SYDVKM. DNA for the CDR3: TGTGCCAGCAGCGACGGGAAATATAGCAATCAGCCCCAGCATTTT. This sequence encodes CASSDGKYSNQPQHF.

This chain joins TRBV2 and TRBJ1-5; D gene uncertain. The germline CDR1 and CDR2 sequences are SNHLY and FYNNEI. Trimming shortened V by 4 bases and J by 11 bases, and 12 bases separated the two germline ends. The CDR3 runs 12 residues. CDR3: CASSGPRSAQHF. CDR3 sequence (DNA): TGTGCCAGCAGTGGGCCGCGGAGTGCCCAGCATTTT.

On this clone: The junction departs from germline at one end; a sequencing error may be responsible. The CDR3 nucleotides read TGTGCTAGCAGCGCCGGGACAGGGGATGGAGAGACCCAGTACTTC. It yields the protein CASSAGTGDGETQYF. The chain is built from TRBV7-7 and TRBJ2-5, with 10 bases matching TRBD1. The V gene's germline CDR1 is SSHAT and CDR2 FNYEAQ (reference sequence). CDR3 length equals 15 residues. The complete variable domain, with remaining parts taken from reference TRBV7-7 and TRBJ2-5, reads GAGVSQSPRYKVTKRGQDVTLRCDPISSHATLYWYQQALGQGPEFLTYFNYEAQPDKSGLPSDRFSAERPEGSISTLTIQRTEQRDSAMYRCASSAGTGDGETQYFGPGTRLLVL.

CDR3 amino acids: CASNARPPGTEAFF. The CDR3 bases are TGTGCCAGCAACGCCCGACCCCCAGGGACTGAAGCTTTCTTT. The chain recombines TRBV28 with TRBJ1-1; weak D call: TRBD1 (5 bases). This CDR3 region has 14 residues. Germline V CDR1 and CDR2: MDHEN, SYDVKM. Trimming removed 7 bases from V and 5 bases from J, with 17 bases in between.

The CDR3 DNA reads as TGTGCCAGCAGTTTAGACAGGTTTTACGAGCAGTACTTC. Translated: CASSLDRFYEQYF. The chain couples TRBV28 to TRBJ2-7, with D possibly matching TRBD1 (6 bases). V lost 2 bases and J lost 4, with 9 bases in between. CDR1 MDHEN and CDR2 SYDVKM come from the germline V gene. The CDR3 has 13 amino acids. Variable domain in full (rest from reference TRBV28 and TRBJ2-7): DVKVTQSSRYLVKRTGEKVFLECVQDMDHENMFWYRQDPGLGLRLIYFSYDVKMKEKGDIPEGYSVSREKKERFSLILESASTNQTSMYLCASSLDRFYEQYFGPGTRLTVT.

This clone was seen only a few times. CDR3 amino acids: CASSHLGGTEAFF. CDR3 DNA: TGTGCCAGCAGTCACCTGGGGGGCACTGAAGCTTTCTTT. This chain uses TRBV27 with TRBJ1-1, with D possibly being TRBD1 (5 bases). The germline V gene has CDR1 MNHEY and CDR2 SMNVEV (reference sequence). This CDR3 region has 13 residues. Between the trimmed V and J ends, which lost 5 bases and 4 bases, there was a span of 11 bases.

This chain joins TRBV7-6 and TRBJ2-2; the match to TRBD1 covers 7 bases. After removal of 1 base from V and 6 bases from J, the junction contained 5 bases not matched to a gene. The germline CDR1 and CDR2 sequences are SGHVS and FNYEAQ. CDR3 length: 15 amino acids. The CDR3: CASSLDGTGAGELFF. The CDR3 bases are TGTGCCAGCAGCTTAGACGGTACAGGGGCCGGGGAGCTGTTTTTT.